Given below is one T cell receptor (beta chain) in context. A much larger clone differs from this one at a single base, so this may be a read error. Time point given: technical triplicate 2. TCRdb reprocessed the 5' RACE reads with MiXCR, giving one entry per CDR3 protein. Of roughly 30,000 distinct CDR3 sequences in the sample, about an eighth were seen once. This entry is derived from a study of neurological immune-mediated disorders. The clonotype was recovered from a female donor with HTLV-1-associated myelopathy (HAM/TSP). The sample consisted of CD4+ T cells from blood.

The CDR3, as DNA: TGTGCCAGCACCCCGCAGTTGGAGACCTACGAGCAGTACTTC. Amino acid sequence: CASTPQLETYEQYF. The chain recombines TRBV28 with TRBJ2-7; D gene unclear. Trimming pared 7 bases from V and 2 bases from J, leaving 15 bases between. The germline V gene encodes CDR1 MDHEN and CDR2 SYDVKM. The CDR3 has 14 amino acids.